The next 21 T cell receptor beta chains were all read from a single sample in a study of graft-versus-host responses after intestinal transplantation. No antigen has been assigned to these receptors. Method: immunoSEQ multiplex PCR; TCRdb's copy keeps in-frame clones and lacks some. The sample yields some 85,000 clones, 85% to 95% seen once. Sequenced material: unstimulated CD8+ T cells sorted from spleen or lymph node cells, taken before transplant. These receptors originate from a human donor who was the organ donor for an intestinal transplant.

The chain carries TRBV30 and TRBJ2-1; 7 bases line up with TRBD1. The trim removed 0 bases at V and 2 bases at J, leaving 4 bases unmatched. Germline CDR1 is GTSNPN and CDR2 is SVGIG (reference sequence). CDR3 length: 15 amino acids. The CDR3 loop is CAWSVGGLPYNEQFF. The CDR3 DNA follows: TGTGCCTGGAGTGTAGGGGGCCTGCCCTACAATGAGCAGTTCTTC.

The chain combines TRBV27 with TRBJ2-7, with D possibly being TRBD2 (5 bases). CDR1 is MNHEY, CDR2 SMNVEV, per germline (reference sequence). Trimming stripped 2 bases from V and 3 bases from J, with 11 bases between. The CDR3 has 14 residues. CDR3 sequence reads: CASSLGGRNYEQYF. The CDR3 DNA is TGTGCCAGCAGTTTAGGAGGCAGGAACTACGAGCAGTACTTC.

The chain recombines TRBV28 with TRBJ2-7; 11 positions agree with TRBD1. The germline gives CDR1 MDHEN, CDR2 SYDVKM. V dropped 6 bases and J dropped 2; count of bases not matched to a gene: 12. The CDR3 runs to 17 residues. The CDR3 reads CASSHPRTGGVPYEQYF. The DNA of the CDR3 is TGTGCCAGCAGCCACCCTCGGACAGGGGGCGTCCCCTACGAGCAGTACTTC. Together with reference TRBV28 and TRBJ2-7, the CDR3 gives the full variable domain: DVKVTQSSRYLVKRTGEKVFLECVQDMDHENMFWYRQDPGLGLRLIYFSYDVKMKEKGDIPEGYSVSREKKERFSLILESASTNQTSMYLCASSHPRTGGVPYEQYFGPGTRLTVT.

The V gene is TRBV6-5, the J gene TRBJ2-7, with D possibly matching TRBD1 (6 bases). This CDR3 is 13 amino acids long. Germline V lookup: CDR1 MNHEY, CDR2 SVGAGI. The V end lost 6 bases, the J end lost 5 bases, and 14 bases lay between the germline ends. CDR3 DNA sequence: TGTGCCAGCAGCCCCACAGGGTTCCACGAGCAGTACTTC. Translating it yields CASSPTGFHEQYF.

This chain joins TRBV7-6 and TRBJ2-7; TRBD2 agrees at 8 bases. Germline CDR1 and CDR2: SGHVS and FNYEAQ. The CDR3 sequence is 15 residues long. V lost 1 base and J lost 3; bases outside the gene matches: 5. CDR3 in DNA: TGTGCCAGCAGCTTAGGTCGGGGGGGGTACTACGAGCAGTACTTC. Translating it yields CASSLGRGGYYEQYF.

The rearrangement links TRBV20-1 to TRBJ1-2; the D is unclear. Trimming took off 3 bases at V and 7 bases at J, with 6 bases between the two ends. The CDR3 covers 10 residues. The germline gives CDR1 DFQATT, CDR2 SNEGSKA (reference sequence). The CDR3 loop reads CSASSLGYTF. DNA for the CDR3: TGCAGTGCTAGCAGTCTTGGCTACACCTTC.

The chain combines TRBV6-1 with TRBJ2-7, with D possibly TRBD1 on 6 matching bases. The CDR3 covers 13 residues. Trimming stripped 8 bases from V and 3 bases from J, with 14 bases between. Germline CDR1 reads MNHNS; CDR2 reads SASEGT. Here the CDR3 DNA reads TGTGCCAGCTCACCCAACAGGGACTACGAGCAGTACTTC. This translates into CASSPNRDYEQYF.

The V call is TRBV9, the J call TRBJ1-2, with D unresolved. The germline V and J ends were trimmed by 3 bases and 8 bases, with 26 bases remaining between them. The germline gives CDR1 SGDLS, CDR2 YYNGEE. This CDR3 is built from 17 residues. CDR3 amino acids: CASSGREGGLPYGGYTF. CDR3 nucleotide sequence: TGTGCCAGCAGCGGCCGAGAGGGAGGATTGCCTTATGGAGGCTACACCTTC.

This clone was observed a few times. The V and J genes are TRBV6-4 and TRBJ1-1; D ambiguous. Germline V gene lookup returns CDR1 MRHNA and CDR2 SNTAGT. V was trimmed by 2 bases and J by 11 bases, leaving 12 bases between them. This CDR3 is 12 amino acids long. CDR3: CASSDGRGKAFF. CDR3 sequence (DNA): TGTGCCAGCAGTGACGGCAGAGGGAAGGCTTTCTTT.

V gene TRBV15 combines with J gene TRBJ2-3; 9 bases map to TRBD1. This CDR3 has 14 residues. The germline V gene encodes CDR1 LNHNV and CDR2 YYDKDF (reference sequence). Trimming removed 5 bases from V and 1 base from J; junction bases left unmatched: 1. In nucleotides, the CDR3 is TGTGCCACCAGCTGGGACAGGGGCACAGATACGCAGTATTTT. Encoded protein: CATSWDRGTDTQYF.

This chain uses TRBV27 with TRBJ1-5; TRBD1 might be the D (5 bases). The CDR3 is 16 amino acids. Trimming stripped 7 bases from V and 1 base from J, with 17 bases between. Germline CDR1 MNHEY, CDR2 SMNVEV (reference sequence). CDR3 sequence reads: CASTRGGYRSNQPQHF. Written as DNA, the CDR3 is TGTGCCAGCACTCGGGGGGGGTATAGAAGCAATCAGCCCCAGCATTTT.

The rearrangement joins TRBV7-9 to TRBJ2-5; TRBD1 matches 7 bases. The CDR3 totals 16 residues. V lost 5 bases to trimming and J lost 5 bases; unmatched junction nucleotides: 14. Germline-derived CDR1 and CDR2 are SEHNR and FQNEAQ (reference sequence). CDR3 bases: TGTGCCAGCAGCGTAGACACGGGACAGTTAGGGGAGACCCAGTACTTC. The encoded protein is CASSVDTGQLGETQYF.

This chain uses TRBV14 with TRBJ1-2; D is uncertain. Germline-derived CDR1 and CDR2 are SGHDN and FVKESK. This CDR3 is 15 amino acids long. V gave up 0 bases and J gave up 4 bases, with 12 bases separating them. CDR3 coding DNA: TGTGCCAGCAGCCAAGATAGCCGGGGTGGCTATGGCTACACCTTC. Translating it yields CASSQDSRGGYGYTF.

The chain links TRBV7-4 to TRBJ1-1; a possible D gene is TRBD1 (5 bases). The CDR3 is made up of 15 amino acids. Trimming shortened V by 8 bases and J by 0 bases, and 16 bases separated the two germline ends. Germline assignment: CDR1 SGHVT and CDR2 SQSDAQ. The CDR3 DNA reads TGTGCCAGCGGTCAAGGGGCCCCAATGAACACTGAAGCTTTCTTT. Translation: CASGQGAPMNTEAFF.

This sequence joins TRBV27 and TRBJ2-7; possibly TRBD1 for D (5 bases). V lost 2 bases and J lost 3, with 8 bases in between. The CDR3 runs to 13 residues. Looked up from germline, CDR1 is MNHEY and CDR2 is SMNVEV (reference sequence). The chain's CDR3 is CASSLGHLYEQYF. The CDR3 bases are TGTGCCAGCAGTTTAGGACACCTCTACGAGCAGTACTTC.

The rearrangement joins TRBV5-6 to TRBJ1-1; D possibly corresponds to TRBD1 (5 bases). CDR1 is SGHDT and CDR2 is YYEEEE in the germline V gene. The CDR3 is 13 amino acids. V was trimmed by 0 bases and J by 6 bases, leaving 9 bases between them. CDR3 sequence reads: CASSLGGVAEAFF. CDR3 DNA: TGTGCCAGCAGCTTGGGGGGGGTTGCTGAAGCTTTCTTT.

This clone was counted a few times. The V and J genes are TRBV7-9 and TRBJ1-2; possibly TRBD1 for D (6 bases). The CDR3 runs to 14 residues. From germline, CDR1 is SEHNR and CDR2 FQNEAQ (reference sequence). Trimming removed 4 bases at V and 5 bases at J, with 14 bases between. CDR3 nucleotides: TGTGCCAGCAGCTCCCGGGGACAAGGGTATGGCTACACCTTC. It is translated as CASSSRGQGYGYTF.

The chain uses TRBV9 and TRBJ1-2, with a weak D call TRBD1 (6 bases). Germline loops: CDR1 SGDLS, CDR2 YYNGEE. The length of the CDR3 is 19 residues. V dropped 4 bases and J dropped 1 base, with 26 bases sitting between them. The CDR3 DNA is TGTGCCAGCAGCCCCCAAGAAGCGGACAGAGCTTCCGGTAACTATGGCTACACCTTC. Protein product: CASSPQEADRASGNYGYTF.

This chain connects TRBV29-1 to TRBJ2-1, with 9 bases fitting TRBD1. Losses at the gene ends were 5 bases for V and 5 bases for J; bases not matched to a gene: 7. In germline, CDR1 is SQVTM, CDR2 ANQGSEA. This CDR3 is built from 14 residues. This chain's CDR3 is CSVRTGEGNNEQFF. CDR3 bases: TGCAGCGTTAGGACAGGGGAAGGGAACAATGAGCAGTTCTTC.

Written as DNA, the CDR3 is TGTGCCAGCAGCTTAGCTCTGCAGTACAATCAGCCCCAGCATTTT. The encoded protein is CASSLALQYNQPQHF. The J gene is TRBJ1-5, the V gene TRBV7-8; D unclear. This CDR3 has 15 residues. Trimming took off 0 bases at V and 3 bases at J, with 9 bases between the two ends. Germline loops: CDR1 SGHVS, CDR2 FQNEAQ.

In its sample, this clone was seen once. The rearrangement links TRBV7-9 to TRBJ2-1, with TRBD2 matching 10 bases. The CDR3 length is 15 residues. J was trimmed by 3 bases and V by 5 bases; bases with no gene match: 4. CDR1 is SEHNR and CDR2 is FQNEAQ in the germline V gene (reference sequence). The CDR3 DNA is TGTGCCAGCAGCGAAACTAGCGGGGACTACAATGAGCAGTTCTTC. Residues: CASSETSGDYNEQFF.